Below are 12 T cell receptor beta chains sequenced from a single sample in a study of blood T cell repertoires in COVID-19. TCRdb's copy holds only in-frame clones and misses some; the assay was immunoSEQ multiplex PCR. The profile shows about 60,000 clones, roughly 88% of them singletons. Sequencing was done on a sample of peripheral blood. The receptors originated from a woman older than 75 with active COVID-19.

V usage is TRBV29-1 and J usage is TRBJ2-2, with D perhaps matching TRBD2 (5 bases). Germline V gene lookup returns CDR1 SQVTM and CDR2 ANQGSEA. Trimming removed 5 bases from V and 6 bases from J, with 7 bases in between. This CDR3 spans 11 amino acids. The chain's CDR3 is CSVRGAGELFF. The CDR3 bases are TGCAGCGTTCGGGGAGCCGGGGAGCTGTTTTTT.

The V gene is TRBV29-1, the J gene TRBJ1-2, with D tentatively TRBD1 (6 bases). Per germline, CDR1 SQVTM and CDR2 ANQGSEA. With 6 bases removed from V and 7 bases from J, the gap between germline ends came to 18 bases. CDR3 length: 13 residues. DNA of the CDR3: TGCAGCGTGGGGTCCGACAGGTATAGTGGCTACACCTTC. It codes for CSVGSDRYSGYTF.

The gene calls are TRBV19 and TRBJ2-3; 8 bases align to TRBD1. With V trimmed by 6 bases and J by 5 bases, 7 bases remained unmatched. In germline, CDR1 is LNHDA, CDR2 SQIVND (reference sequence). The CDR3 is 14 amino acids. CDR3 bases: TGTGCCAGTAGGAAGGGACAGGTGGGAGATACGCAGTATTTT. Translated: CASRKGQVGDTQYF.

V is TRBV4-3 and J is TRBJ1-2, with D possibly TRBD1 on 6 matching bases. This CDR3 spans 15 amino acids. Trimming cost V 1 base and J 3 bases, with 12 bases left between them. Germline-derived CDR1 and CDR2 are LGHNA and YSLEER. The CDR3 DNA reads TGCGCCAGCAGCCAAGTGAACAGGGCGGACTATGGCTACACCTTC. Its translation: CASSQVNRADYGYTF.

This chain links TRBV9 with TRBJ2-3, with 8 bases fitting TRBD2. The CDR3 length is 16 residues. Trimming cost V 2 bases and J 0 bases; bases outside gene matches: 5. The germline V gene encodes CDR1 SGDLS and CDR2 YYNGEE. CDR3 amino acids: CASSVGSGGSTDTQYF. In nucleotides, the CDR3 is TGTGCCAGCAGCGTGGGGAGCGGGGGTAGCACAGATACGCAGTATTTT.

The V gene is TRBV15, the J gene TRBJ2-7; perhaps TRBD2 as D (6 bases). Germline values: CDR1 LNHNV, CDR2 YYDKDF (reference sequence). This CDR3 region has 16 residues. The V end was cut by 5 bases, the J end by 1 base, with 18 bases between. Here the CDR3 reads CATSFGRPGLSYEQYF. For the CDR3, the DNA is TGTGCCACCAGCTTTGGAAGACCGGGACTTTCCTACGAGCAGTACTTC.

This clone was observed a handful of times. CDR3: CASSRGGLLKNEQFF. The CDR3 DNA reads as TGTGCCAGCTCCAGAGGGGGCCTACTGAAGAATGAGCAGTTCTTC. This chain links TRBV27 with TRBJ2-1, with TRBD1 matching 7 bases. Trimming removed 8 bases from V and 7 bases from J; junction bases left unmatched: 14. Germline V gene lookup returns CDR1 MNHEY and CDR2 SMNVEV (reference sequence). The CDR3 has 15 amino acids.

The chain employs TRBV18 and TRBJ2-2; 7 bases line up with TRBD1. The CDR3 is made up of 15 amino acids. Germline lookup yields CDR1 KGHSH and CDR2 LQKENI. V was pared by 6 bases and J by 4 bases, with 8 bases of the junction left unmatched. The CDR3 is CASSGRQGITGELFF. In DNA, the CDR3 is TGTGCCAGCTCCGGCAGACAGGGAATCACCGGGGAGCTGTTTTTT.

The chain couples TRBV21-1 to TRBJ2-5; the table's D call of TRBD1 was not tested on the DNA. TRBV21-1 is a recognized pseudogene. This CDR3 is built from 15 residues. Written as DNA, the CDR3 is TGTGCCAGCAGCAGCCCGGGACAGGGTACGAAGACCCAGTACTTC. Its translation is CASSSPGQGTKTQYF.

The chain joins TRBV6-6 to TRBJ1-2; possibly TRBD1 for D (6 bases). Germline loops: CDR1 MNHNY, CDR2 SVGAGI (reference sequence). Deletions cut 6 bases from V and 3 bases from J, with 11 bases between. This CDR3 contains 13 residues. The CDR3 sequence is CASRSTGDYGYTF. DNA for the CDR3: TGTGCCAGCAGGTCGACAGGTGACTATGGCTACACCTTC.

The V and J genes are TRBV6-6 and TRBJ2-5; 7 bases are shared with TRBD2. The CDR3 contains 15 residues. Germline trimming cut 0 bases from V and 3 bases from J; bases unmatched to any gene: 4. The germline CDR1 and CDR2 sequences are MNHNY and SVGAGI (reference sequence). CDR3 loop: CASSYSGRGEETQYF. The CDR3 DNA reads as TGTGCCAGCAGTTACTCGGGTCGGGGGGAAGAGACCCAGTACTTC.

This chain uses TRBV5-1 with TRBJ2-7; 13 positions match TRBD2. V lost 0 bases, J lost 2 bases, and 11 bases stayed unmatched. The CDR3 loop spans 19 amino acids. Germline lookup yields CDR1 SGHRS and CDR2 YFSETQ. CDR3 coding DNA: TGCGCCAGCAGCTTGGCCTGGGGACTAGCGGGGCCTAGCACCTACGAGCAGTACTTC. Its translation is CASSLAWGLAGPSTYEQYF.